This T cell receptor (beta chain) was found in a study of T cells after yellow fever vaccination. Looking at the study overall: Fractions containing few cells were prepared with SMART-Seq v4 Ultra Low Input. Study results and caveats: Clonotypes appearing in both CD4 and CD8 compartments existed, and their share was small. Among primary-vaccination clones, most reappeared after the booster, at around 97% for CD4 and around 90% for CD8.

This clonotype was recorded at least ten times. Its antigen is unknown. The V end was cut by 5 bases, the J end by 10 bases, with 18 bases between. Germline V gene data show CDR1 as LGHNA and CDR2 as YSLEER. The CDR3 has 15 amino acids. The 5'RACE template-switching step produced TCR cDNA and added a universal primer site and UMIs. TCRdb processed the 5' RACE reads anew with MiXCR; each CDR3 protein has one entry. There are 250,000 or so distinct CDR3 sequences in the sample; approximately 3.6% occur only once, and 15% to 20% lies in the top ten. This specimen was PBMCs, taken 15 days after the yellow fever booster vaccination. This TCR came from a young man who received the YFV17D yellow fever vaccine. The rearrangement links TRBV4-3 to TRBJ1-6; D unresolved. The CDR3 is CASSSTGHKASPLHF. The CDR3 DNA follows: TGCGCCAGCAGCTCTACGGGTCATAAGGCCTCACCCCTCCACTTT.